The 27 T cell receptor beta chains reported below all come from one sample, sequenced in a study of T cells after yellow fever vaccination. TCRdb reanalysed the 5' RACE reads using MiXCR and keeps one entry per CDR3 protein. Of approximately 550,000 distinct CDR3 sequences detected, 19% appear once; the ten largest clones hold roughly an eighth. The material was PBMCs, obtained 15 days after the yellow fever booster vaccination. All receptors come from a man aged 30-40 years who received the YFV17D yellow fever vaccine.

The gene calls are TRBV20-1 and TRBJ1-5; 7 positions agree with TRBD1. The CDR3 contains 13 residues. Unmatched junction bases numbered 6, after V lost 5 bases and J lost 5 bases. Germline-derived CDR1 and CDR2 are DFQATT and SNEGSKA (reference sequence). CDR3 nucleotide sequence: TGCAGTGCTGCTAAGGGGACAGATCAGCCCCAGCATTTT. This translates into CSAAKGTDQPQHF.

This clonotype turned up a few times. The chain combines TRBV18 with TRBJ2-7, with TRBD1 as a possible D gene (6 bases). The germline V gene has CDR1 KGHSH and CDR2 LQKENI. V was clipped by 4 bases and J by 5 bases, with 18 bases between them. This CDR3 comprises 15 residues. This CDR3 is CASSLRQGGGNEQYF. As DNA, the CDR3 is TGTGCCAGCTCACTTCGACAAGGGGGTGGAAACGAGCAGTACTTC.

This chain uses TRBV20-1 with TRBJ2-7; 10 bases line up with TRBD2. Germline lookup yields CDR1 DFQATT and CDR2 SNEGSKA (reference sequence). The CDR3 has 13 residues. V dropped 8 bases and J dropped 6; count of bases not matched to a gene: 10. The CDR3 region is CSFRLAGVAEQYF. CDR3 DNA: TGCAGTTTTAGGCTAGCGGGAGTCGCCGAGCAGTACTTC.

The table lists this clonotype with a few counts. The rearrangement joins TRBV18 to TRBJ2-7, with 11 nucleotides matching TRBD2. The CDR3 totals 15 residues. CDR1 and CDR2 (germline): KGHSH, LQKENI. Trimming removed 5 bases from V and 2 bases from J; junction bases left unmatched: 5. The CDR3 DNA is TGTGCCAGCTCAGCCCCGGGACTAGCGGCCTACGAGCAGTACTTC. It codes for CASSAPGLAAYEQYF.

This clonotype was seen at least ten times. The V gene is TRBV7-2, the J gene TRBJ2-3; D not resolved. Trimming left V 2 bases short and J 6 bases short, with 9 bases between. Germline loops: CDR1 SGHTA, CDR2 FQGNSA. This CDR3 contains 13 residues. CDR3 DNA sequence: TGTGCCAGCAGCTTACAAGACCCCGATACGCAGTATTTT. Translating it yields CASSLQDPDTQYF.

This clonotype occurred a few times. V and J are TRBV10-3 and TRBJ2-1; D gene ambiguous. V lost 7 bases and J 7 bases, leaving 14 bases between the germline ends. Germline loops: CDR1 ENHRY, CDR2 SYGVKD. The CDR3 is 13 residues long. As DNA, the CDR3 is TGTGCCATCACTGACACGTCGGAAAATGAGCAGTTCTTC. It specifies CAITDTSENEQFF.

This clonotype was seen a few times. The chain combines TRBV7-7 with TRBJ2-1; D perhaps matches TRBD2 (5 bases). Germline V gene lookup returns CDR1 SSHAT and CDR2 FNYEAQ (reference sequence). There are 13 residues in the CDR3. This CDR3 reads CASAPMAYNEQFF. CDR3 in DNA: TGTGCTAGCGCCCCCATGGCCTACAATGAGCAGTTCTTC.

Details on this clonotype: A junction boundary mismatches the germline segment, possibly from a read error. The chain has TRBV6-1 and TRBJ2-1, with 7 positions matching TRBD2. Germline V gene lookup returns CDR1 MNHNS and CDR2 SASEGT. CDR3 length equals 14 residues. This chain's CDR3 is CASREAGLGDEQFF. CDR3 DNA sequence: TGTGCCAGCAGGGAAGCGGGACTCGGAGATGAGCAGTTCTTC.

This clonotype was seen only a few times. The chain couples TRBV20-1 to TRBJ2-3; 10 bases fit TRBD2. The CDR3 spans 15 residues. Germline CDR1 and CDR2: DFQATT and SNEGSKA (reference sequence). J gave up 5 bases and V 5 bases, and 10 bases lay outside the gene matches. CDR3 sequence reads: CSAPSGLALRDTQYF. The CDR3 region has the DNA TGCAGTGCTCCCTCGGGACTAGCGCTTCGAGATACGCAGTATTTT.

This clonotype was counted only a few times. The CDR3 spells CASSPSMGLAGSGTQYF. As DNA, the CDR3 is TGTGCCAGCTCACCATCAATGGGCCTAGCGGGGTCCGGTACGCAGTATTTT. The genes are TRBV18 and TRBJ2-3; 9 bases line up with TRBD2. Germline V gene lookup returns CDR1 KGHSH and CDR2 LQKENI. V gave up 2 bases and J gave up 8 bases; unmatched junction bases: 14. The CDR3 runs to 17 residues.

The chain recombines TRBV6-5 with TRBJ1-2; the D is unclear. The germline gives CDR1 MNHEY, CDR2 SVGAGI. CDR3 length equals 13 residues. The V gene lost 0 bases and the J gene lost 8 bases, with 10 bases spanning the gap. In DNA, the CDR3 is TGTGCCAGCAGTTACTCGATGATGCGGGGCTACACCTTC. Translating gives CASSYSMMRGYTF.

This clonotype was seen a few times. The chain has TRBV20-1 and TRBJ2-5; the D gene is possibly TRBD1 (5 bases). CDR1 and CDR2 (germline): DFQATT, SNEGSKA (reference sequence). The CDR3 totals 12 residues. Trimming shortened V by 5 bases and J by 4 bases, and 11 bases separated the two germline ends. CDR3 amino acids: CSAQRGAETQYF. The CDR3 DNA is TGCAGTGCTCAGCGTGGGGCAGAGACCCAGTACTTC.

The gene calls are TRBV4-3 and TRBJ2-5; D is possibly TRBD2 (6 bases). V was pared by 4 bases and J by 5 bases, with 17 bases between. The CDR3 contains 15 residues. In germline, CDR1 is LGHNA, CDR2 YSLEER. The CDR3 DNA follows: TGCGCCAGCAGCCCCGGGACTCCCGGAGGGGAGACCCAGTACTTC. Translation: CASSPGTPGGETQYF.

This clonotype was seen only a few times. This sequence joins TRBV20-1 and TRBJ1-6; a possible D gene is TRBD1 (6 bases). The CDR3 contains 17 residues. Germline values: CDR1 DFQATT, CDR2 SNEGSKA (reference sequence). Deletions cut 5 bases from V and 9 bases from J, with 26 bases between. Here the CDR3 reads CSALTTDSSKGVSPLHF. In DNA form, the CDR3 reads TGCAGTGCTTTGACAACGGACAGCTCCAAGGGGGTTTCACCCCTCCACTTT.

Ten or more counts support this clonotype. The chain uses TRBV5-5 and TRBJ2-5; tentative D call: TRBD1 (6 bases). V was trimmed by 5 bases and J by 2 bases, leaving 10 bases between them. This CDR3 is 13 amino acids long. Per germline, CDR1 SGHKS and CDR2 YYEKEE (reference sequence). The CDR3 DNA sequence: TGTGCCAGCAGTCAGACAGGACAAGAGACCCAGTACTTC. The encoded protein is CASSQTGQETQYF.

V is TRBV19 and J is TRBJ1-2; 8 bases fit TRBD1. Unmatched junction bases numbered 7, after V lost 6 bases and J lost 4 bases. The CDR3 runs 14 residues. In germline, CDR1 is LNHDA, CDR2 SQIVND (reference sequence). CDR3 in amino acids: CASRGGQGLYGYTF. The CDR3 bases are TGTGCCAGTAGAGGTGGACAGGGACTCTATGGCTACACCTTC. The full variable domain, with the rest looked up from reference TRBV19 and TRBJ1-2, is DGGITQSPKYLFRKEGQNVTLSCEQNLNHDAMYWYRQDPGQGLRLIYYSQIVNDFQKGDIAEGYSVSREKKESFPLTVTSAQKNPTAFYLCASRGGQGLYGYTFGSGTRLTVV.

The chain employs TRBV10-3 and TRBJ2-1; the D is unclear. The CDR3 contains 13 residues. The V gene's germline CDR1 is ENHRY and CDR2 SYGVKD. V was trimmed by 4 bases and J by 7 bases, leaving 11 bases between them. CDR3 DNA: TGTGCCATCAGTGCCTTCGATAAAAATGAGCAGTTCTTC. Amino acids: CAISAFDKNEQFF.

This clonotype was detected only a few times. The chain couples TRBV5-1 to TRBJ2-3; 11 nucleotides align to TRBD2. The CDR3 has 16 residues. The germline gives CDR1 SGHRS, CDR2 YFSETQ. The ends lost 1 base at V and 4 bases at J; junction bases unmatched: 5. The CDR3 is CASSLPTSGTADTQYF. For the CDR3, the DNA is TGCGCCAGCAGCTTGCCGACTAGCGGGACGGCAGATACGCAGTATTTT.

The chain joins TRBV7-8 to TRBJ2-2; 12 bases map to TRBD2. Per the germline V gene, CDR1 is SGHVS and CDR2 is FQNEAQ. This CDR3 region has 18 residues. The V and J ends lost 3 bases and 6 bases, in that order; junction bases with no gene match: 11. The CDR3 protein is CASSLWGRLAGDSGELFF. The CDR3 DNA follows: TGTGCCAGCAGCTTGTGGGGGAGACTAGCGGGAGATTCCGGGGAGCTGTTTTTT.

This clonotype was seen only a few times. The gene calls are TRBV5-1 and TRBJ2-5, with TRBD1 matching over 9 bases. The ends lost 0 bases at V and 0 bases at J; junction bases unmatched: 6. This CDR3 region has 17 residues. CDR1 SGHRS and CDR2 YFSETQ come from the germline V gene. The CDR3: CASSLEEGTGYQETQYF. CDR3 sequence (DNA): TGCGCCAGCAGCTTGGAAGAAGGGACAGGGTACCAAGAGACCCAGTACTTC.

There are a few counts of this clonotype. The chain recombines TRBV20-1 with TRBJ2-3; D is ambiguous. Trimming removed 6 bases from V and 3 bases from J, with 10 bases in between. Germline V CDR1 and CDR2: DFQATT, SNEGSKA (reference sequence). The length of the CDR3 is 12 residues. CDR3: CSAADLTDTQYF. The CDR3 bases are TGCAGTGCGGCGGACCTTACAGATACGCAGTATTTT.

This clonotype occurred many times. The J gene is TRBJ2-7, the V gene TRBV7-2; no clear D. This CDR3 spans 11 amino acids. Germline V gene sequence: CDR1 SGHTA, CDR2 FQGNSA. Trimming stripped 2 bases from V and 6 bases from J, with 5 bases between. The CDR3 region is CASSLTLEQYF. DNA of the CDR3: TGTGCCAGCAGCTTAACTCTCGAGCAGTACTTC.

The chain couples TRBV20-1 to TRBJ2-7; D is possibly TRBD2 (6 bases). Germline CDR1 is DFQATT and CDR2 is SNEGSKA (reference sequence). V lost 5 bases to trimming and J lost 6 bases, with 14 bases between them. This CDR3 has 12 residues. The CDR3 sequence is CSAGLFRGEQYF. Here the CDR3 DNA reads TGCAGTGCTGGACTATTTAGGGGCGAGCAGTACTTC.

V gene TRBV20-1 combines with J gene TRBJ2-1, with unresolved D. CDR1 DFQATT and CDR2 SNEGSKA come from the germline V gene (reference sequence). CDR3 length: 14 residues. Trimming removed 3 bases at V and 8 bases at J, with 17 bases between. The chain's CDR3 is CSARDLVAAHEQFF. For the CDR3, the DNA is TGCAGTGCTAGGGACCTGGTCGCGGCGCATGAGCAGTTCTTC.

CDR3 sequence (DNA): TGTGCCAGCAGCCGGAACCCTGCGGATACGCAGTATTTT. It is translated as CASSRNPADTQYF. The chain joins TRBV14 to TRBJ2-3; D not resolved. V shed 4 bases and J shed 6 bases, with 11 bases lying between them. CDR1 is SGHDN, CDR2 FVKESK, per germline. The CDR3 totals 13 residues.

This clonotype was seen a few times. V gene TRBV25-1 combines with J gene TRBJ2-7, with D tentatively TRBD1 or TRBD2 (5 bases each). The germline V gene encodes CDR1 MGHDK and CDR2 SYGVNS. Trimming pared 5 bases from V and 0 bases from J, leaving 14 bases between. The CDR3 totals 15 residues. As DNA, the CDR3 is TGTGCCAGCAGTAATGAGGGGCTATACTCCTACGAGCAGTACTTC. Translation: CASSNEGLYSYEQYF.

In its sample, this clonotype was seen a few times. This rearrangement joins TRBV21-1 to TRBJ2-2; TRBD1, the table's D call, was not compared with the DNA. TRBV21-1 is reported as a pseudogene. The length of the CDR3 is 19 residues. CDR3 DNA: TGTGCCAGCAGCAAAGCCCCGGACACGCCGTCGCCTAACACCGGGGAGCTGTTTTTT. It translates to CASSKAPDTPSPNTGELFF.